The 4 T cell receptor beta chains listed next were all sequenced from one sample in a study of T cells in Graves' hyperthyroidism and ophthalmopathy. RNA transcripts were the template for amplifying TCR beta CDR3 regions. The HTBI primer set was used in a first-round RT-PCR of the TCR CDR3. TCRdb processed the multiplex PCR reads anew with MiXCR; each CDR3 protein has one entry. The repertoire has over 650,000 distinct CDR3 sequences, approximately 16% of them found once; the top ten carry around 7.7%. Sequenced sample: blood. These receptors came from a man between 18 and 35 years old with Graves' hyperthyroidism.

The table lists this clonotype with many counts. V is TRBV28 and J is TRBJ2-7; no clear D gene. Germline CDR1 is MDHEN and CDR2 is SYDVKM. The CDR3 sequence is 14 residues long. V shed 5 bases and J shed 0 bases, with 11 bases lying between them. The CDR3 bases are TGTGCCAGCAGTGTATCGGGCACCTCCTACGAGCAGTACTTC. Translation: CASSVSGTSYEQYF. The full variable domain, in which reference TRBV28 and TRBJ2-7 provide the parts outside the CDR3, is DVKVTQSSRYLVKRTGEKVFLECVQDMDHENMFWYRQDPGLGLRLIYFSYDVKMKEKGDIPEGYSVSREKKERFSLILESASTNQTSMYLCASSVSGTSYEQYFGPGTRLTVT.

The V and J genes are TRBV12-3 or TRBV12-4 and TRBJ2-4, with 15 bases identical to TRBD2. V shed 5 bases and J 2 bases; nucleotides not matched to a gene: 1. This CDR3 has 16 residues. In DNA form, the CDR3 reads TGTGCCAGCAGTGGACTAGCGGGAGGGCCCAAAAACATTCAGTACTTC. Translation gives CASSGLAGGPKNIQYF.

Ten or more counts support this clonotype. The chain couples TRBV30 to TRBJ2-2; D is uncertain. The ends were cut back, 0 bases at V and 0 bases at J, with 14 bases in the middle. CDR1 GTSNPN and CDR2 SVGIG come from the germline V gene (reference sequence). The CDR3 length is 17 residues. The CDR3 region is CAWSVLGSIANTGELFF. The CDR3 coding sequence is TGTGCCTGGAGTGTATTGGGCAGCATAGCGAACACCGGGGAGCTGTTTTTT. The complete variable domain, with remaining parts taken from reference TRBV30 and TRBJ2-2, reads SQTIHQWPATLVQPVGSPLSLECTVEGTSNPNLYWYRQAAGRGLQLLFYSVGIGQISSEVPQNLSASRPQDRQFILSSKKLLLSDSGFYLCAWSVLGSIANTGELFFGEGSRLTVL.

The chain carries TRBV28 and TRBJ1-5; a possible D gene is TRBD1 (6 bases). This CDR3 is built from 15 residues. Germline-derived CDR1 and CDR2 are MDHEN and SYDVKM. V shed 4 bases and J shed 7 bases, with 17 bases lying between them. The CDR3: CASSSLGGSKQPQHF. In DNA, the CDR3 is TGTGCCAGCAGTTCCCTAGGGGGATCGAAACAGCCCCAGCATTTT.